These 18 T cell receptor beta chains were sequenced from one sample in a study of human T cells and chemical hapten exposure. TCRdb reanalysed the RACE reads using MiXCR and keeps one entry per CDR3 protein. The table lists around 300,000 distinct CDR3 sequences, approximately 6.3% of them singletons, with approximately 8.9% in the top ten. Time point: patch test 1, 2 weeks after DPC sensitization. Treatment reported: therapeutic diphenylcyclopropenone sensitization with weekly scalp DPC. The source was whole blood, collected in connection with sensitization to the hapten diphenylcyclopropenone (DPC). The receptors originated from a woman aged 18-29 years with alopecia areata. Some clones in this sample may be carry-over from other donors' samples.

At least ten counts were recorded for this clonotype. The chain joins TRBV7-2 to TRBJ2-7, with D possibly TRBD2 on 5 matching bases. Germline V gene lookup returns CDR1 SGHTA and CDR2 FQGNSA. The CDR3 has 16 amino acids. V was pared by 5 bases and J by 1 base, with 18 bases between. This CDR3 reads CASSPQTPGNSYEQYF. CDR3 DNA: TGTGCCAGCAGCCCACAGACGCCGGGAAATTCCTACGAGCAGTACTTC. The full variable domain, with the rest looked up from reference TRBV7-2 and TRBJ2-7, is GAGVSQSPSNKVTEKGKDVELRCDPISGHTALYWYRQSLGQGLEFLIYFQGNSAPDKSGLPSDRFSAERTGGSVSTLTIQRTQQEDSAVYLCASSPQTPGNSYEQYFGPGTRLTVT.

This clonotype was detected only a few times. CDR3: CATSDPSQGSNTGELFF. CDR3 DNA sequence: TGTGCCACCAGTGATCCCTCTCAGGGGTCGAACACCGGGGAGCTGTTTTTT. This chain links TRBV24-1 with TRBJ2-2; maybe TRBD1 (6 bases). V shed 3 bases and J shed 0 bases, with 13 bases lying between them. The CDR3 extends over 17 amino acids. Germline V gene data show CDR1 as KGHDR and CDR2 as SFDVKD.

The rearrangement links TRBV7-2 to TRBJ2-3; D remains unclear. CDR3 length: 15 amino acids. Trimming stripped 5 bases from V and 2 bases from J, with 14 bases between. The germline CDR1 and CDR2 sequences are SGHTA and FQGNSA. The CDR3 loop reads CASSPRFEFTDTQYF. CDR3 sequence (DNA): TGTGCCAGCAGCCCGCGCTTTGAGTTCACAGATACGCAGTATTTT.

The chain employs TRBV10-3 and TRBJ1-5; D unclear. Germline V gives CDR1 ENHRY, CDR2 SYGVKD. The CDR3 loop spans 15 amino acids. V was trimmed by 0 bases and J by 1 base, leaving 7 bases between them. CDR3 residues: CAISESGPSNQPQHF. Written as DNA, the CDR3 is TGTGCCATCAGTGAGTCTGGCCCGAGCAATCAGCCCCAGCATTTT.

This clonotype was counted a few times. The chain employs TRBV28 and TRBJ1-2; D remains unclear. This CDR3 is 13 amino acids long. Trimming took off 7 bases at V and 4 bases at J, with 13 bases between the two ends. Germline V gives CDR1 MDHEN, CDR2 SYDVKM. The CDR3 spells CASNSGGPYGYTF. Written as DNA, the CDR3 is TGTGCCAGCAATTCGGGAGGTCCCTATGGCTACACCTTC.

This clonotype came up a few times. The gene calls are TRBV7-2 and TRBJ1-3; TRBD1 matches 9 bases. The CDR3 consists of 15 residues. In germline, CDR1 is SGHTA, CDR2 FQGNSA. Trimming removed 2 bases from V and 4 bases from J; junction bases left unmatched: 3. This CDR3 reads CASSLRTGDGNTIYF. CDR3 bases: TGTGCCAGCAGCTTAAGGACAGGGGACGGAAACACCATATATTTT.

This clonotype was detected a few times. The rearrangement joins TRBV10-3 to TRBJ2-3, with D possibly TRBD2 on 6 matching bases. Deletions cut 2 bases from V and 3 bases from J, with 9 bases between. CDR3 length: 14 residues. The germline V gene encodes CDR1 ENHRY and CDR2 SYGVKD. The DNA of the CDR3 is TGTGCCATCAGTGAGAGGGAGGATACAGATACGCAGTATTTT. Protein product: CAISEREDTDTQYF.

V gene TRBV6-4 combines with J gene TRBJ2-2; 9 bases agree with TRBD2. J was trimmed by 0 bases and V by 6 bases; bases with no gene match: 2. This CDR3 has 15 residues. From germline, CDR1 is MRHNA and CDR2 SNTAGT. The CDR3 reads CASRAGGANTGELFF. CDR3 nucleotide sequence: TGTGCCAGCAGAGCGGGGGGCGCGAACACCGGGGAGCTGTTTTTT.

The chain couples TRBV10-3 to TRBJ1-5; D uncertain. The CDR3 totals 13 residues. Trimming took off 2 bases at V and 4 bases at J, with 6 bases between the two ends. Germline-derived CDR1 and CDR2 are ENHRY and SYGVKD. For the CDR3, the DNA is TGTGCCATCAGTGAGAATAGAAATCAGCCCCAGCATTTT. It encodes CAISENRNQPQHF.

This clonotype was observed a handful of times. V and J are TRBV14 and TRBJ2-7; no reliable D call. Looked up from germline, CDR1 is SGHDN and CDR2 is FVKESK. This CDR3 spans 14 amino acids. V lost 7 bases and J 0 bases, leaving 13 bases between the germline ends. CDR3 region: CASKSSRSSYEQYF. Here the CDR3 DNA reads TGTGCCAGCAAATCGTCCCGGAGCTCCTACGAGCAGTACTTC.

This clonotype occurred many times. The chain recombines TRBV20-1 with TRBJ2-2, with TRBD2 as a possible D gene (5 bases). Germline V lookup: CDR1 DFQATT, CDR2 SNEGSKA (reference sequence). The CDR3 contains 15 residues. The ends were cut back, 3 bases at V and 3 bases at J, with 14 bases in the middle. The CDR3 loop is CSASGRGVDTGELFF. CDR3 in DNA: TGCAGTGCTAGTGGGAGAGGTGTTGACACCGGGGAGCTGTTTTTT.

This clonotype was seen a few times. The V gene is TRBV6-5, the J gene TRBJ1-4; perhaps TRBD1 as D (6 bases). The CDR3 spans 16 residues. Trimming left V 2 bases short and J 7 bases short, with 17 bases between. The germline V gene encodes CDR1 MNHEY and CDR2 SVGAGI. The CDR3 bases are TGTGCCAGCAGTTACAAGGTGTCCGGGGGCGGTGAAAAACTGTTTTTT. Amino acids: CASSYKVSGGGEKLFF.

The sample holds many counts of this clonotype. The V gene is TRBV3-1, the J gene TRBJ1-2, with 7 positions matching TRBD1. V lost 3 bases to trimming and J lost 7 bases; unmatched junction nucleotides: 5. The germline V gene encodes CDR1 LGHDT and CDR2 YNNKEL (reference sequence). The length of the CDR3 is 13 residues. CDR3 amino acids: CASSQEGAAGYTF. DNA for the CDR3: TGTGCCAGCAGCCAGGAGGGGGCAGCTGGCTACACCTTC.

This clonotype was recorded many times. The J gene is TRBJ2-3, the V gene TRBV11-3, with 9 bases lining up with TRBD2. Germline V gives CDR1 SGHNT, CDR2 YENEEA. This CDR3 spans 14 amino acids. After removal of 1 base from V and 9 bases from J, the junction contained 5 bases not matched to a gene. The CDR3 region is CASSLVLAGATQYF. CDR3 DNA sequence: TGTGCCAGCAGCTTAGTATTAGCGGGGGCCACGCAGTATTTT. Combining the CDR3 with reference TRBV11-3 and TRBJ2-3 gives the whole variable domain EAGVVQSPRYKIIEKKQPVAFWCNPISGHNTLYWYLQNLGQGPELLIRYENEEAVDDSQLPKDRFSAERLKGVDSTLKIQPAELGDSAVYLCASSLVLAGATQYFGPGTRLTVL.

This chain links TRBV7-9 with TRBJ1-6; tentatively, D is TRBD1 (5 bases). The V and J ends lost 4 bases and 6 bases respectively, with 13 bases between them. Per germline, CDR1 SEHNR and CDR2 FQNEAQ (reference sequence). The CDR3 is 15 amino acids. The CDR3 spells CASSSQVGGNSPLHF. The CDR3 coding sequence is TGTGCCAGCAGCTCCCAGGTCGGGGGTAATTCACCCCTCCACTTT.

The V call is TRBV28, the J call TRBJ2-7; no firm D call. Germline V gives CDR1 MDHEN, CDR2 SYDVKM. This CDR3 has 13 residues. Trimming shortened V by 2 bases and J by 4 bases, and 9 bases separated the two germline ends. CDR3: CASSLIQKYEQYF. DNA of the CDR3: TGTGCCAGCAGTTTAATCCAAAAGTACGAGCAGTACTTC.

This chain uses TRBV29-1 with TRBJ1-5; TRBD1 aligns across 8 bases. The CDR3 has 13 amino acids. Losses at the gene ends were 7 bases for V and 7 bases for J; bases not matched to a gene: 9. Germline values: CDR1 SQVTM, CDR2 ANQGSEA. DNA for the CDR3: TGCAGCGCCGCTCAGGGGGCACGACAGCCCCAGCATTTT. Translated, it gives CSAAQGARQPQHF.

The chain carries TRBV6-2 or TRBV6-3 and TRBJ1-2; the D is unclear. Germline CDR1 is MNHEY and CDR2 is SVGEGT. Trimming left V 2 bases short and J 5 bases short, with 9 bases between. CDR3 size: 13 residues. The CDR3 sequence: CASSYNRLYGYTF. CDR3 nucleotide sequence: TGTGCCAGCAGTTACAACAGATTGTATGGCTACACCTTC.